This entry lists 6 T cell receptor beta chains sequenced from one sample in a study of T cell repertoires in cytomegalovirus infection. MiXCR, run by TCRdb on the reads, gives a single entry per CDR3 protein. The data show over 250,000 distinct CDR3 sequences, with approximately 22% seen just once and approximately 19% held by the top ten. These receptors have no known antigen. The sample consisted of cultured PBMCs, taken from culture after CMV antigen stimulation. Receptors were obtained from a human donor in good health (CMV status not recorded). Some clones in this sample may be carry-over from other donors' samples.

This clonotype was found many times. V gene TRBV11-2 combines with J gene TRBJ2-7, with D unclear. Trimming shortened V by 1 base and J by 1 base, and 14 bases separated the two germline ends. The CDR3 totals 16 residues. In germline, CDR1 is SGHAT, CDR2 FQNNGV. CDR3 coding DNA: TGTGCCAGCAGCTTAGCCCCGCGACTGGGTTCCTACGAGCAGTACTTC. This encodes CASSLAPRLGSYEQYF.

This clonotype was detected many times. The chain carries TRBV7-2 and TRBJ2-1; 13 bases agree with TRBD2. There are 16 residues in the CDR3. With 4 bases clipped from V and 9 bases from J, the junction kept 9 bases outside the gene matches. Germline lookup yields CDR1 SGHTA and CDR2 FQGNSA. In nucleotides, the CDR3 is TGTGCCAGCAGCTCCCGGACTAGCGGGAGCCACCTTGAGCAGTTCTTC. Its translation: CASSSRTSGSHLEQFF.

The CDR3 DNA reads TGTGCCAGCTCACCAACAAGGGGAACCTACAATGAGCAGTTCTTC. Translated, it gives CASSPTRGTYNEQFF. The genes are TRBV18 and TRBJ2-1; tentative D call: TRBD1 (5 bases). In germline, CDR1 is KGHSH, CDR2 LQKENI. V lost 2 bases to trimming and J lost 2 bases, with 10 bases between them. The CDR3 spans 15 residues.

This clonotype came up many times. The CDR3 bases are TGTGCCAGCAGTTACCCGGACCATAGCAATCAGCCCCAGCATTTT. Residues: CASSYPDHSNQPQHF. V gene TRBV6-2 or TRBV6-3 combines with J gene TRBJ1-5; D call uncertain. V lost 2 bases, J lost 0 bases, and 8 bases lay in between. Germline V gives CDR1 MNHEY, CDR2 SVGEGT. The CDR3 length is 15 residues.

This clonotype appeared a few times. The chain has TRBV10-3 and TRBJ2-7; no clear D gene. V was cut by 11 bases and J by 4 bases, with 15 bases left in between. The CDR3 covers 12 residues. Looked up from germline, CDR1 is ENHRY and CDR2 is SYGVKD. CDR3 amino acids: CAPSPRPYEQYV. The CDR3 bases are TGTGCCCCCTCCCCCAGACCATACGAGCAGTACGTC.

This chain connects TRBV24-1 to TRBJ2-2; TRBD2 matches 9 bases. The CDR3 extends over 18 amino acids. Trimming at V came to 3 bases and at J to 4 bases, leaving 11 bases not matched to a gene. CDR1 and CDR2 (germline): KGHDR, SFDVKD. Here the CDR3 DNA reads TGTGCCACCAGTGATCCCGTTTTAGCGGGAGCGGTCACCGGGGAGCTGTTTTTT. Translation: CATSDPVLAGAVTGELFF.